Following are 27 T cell receptor beta chains from one sample sequenced in a study of Ad26.COV2.S vaccination and SARS-CoV-2 variants. Described treatment: approximately 18 received Ad26.COV2.S at low or high dose, single or two shots; about 5 received placebo; per-sample allocation not given. All samples were drawn on day 63, counting from the first vaccine or placebo injection. Measured with immunoSEQ multiplex PCR; TCRdb has only the in-frame clones, and not every one. This sample yields roughly 380,000 clones, of which roughly 85% are seen a single time; roughly 3.5% belongs to the top ten. The starting material was peripheral blood, obtained in a trial of Ad26.COV2.S vaccine versus placebo. These receptors all come from a person aged 18 to 59 who received the Ad26.COV2.S COVID-19 vaccine or a placebo.

The chain combines TRBV3-1 (or the pseudogene TRBV3-2) with TRBJ2-2, with TRBD1 as a possible D gene (5 bases). The germline gives CDR1 LGHDT, CDR2 YNNKEL (reference sequence). V was shortened by 6 bases and J by 4 bases, with 12 bases between the two germline ends. The CDR3 length is 14 residues. The CDR3 DNA follows: TGTGCCAGCAGTCTGAAAGGGGCCACCGGGGAGCTGTTTTTT. Translation gives CASSLKGATGELFF.

This sequence joins TRBV4-1 and TRBJ1-3; D unresolved. V gave up 1 base and J gave up 9 bases, with 4 bases separating them. The CDR3 extends over 11 amino acids. Germline CDR1 and CDR2: MGHRA and YSYEKL. The CDR3 DNA sequence: TGCGCCAGCAGCCAAGTAGGCACCATATATTTT. This sequence encodes CASSQVGTIYF.

The rearrangement links TRBV30 to TRBJ2-4, with D perhaps TRBD2 (6 bases). Looked up from germline, CDR1 is GTSNPN and CDR2 is SVGIG (reference sequence). There are 12 residues in the CDR3. V lost 0 bases, J lost 11 bases, and 11 bases lay in between. CDR3 DNA: TGTGCCTGGAGTGTATTTGGCGGGGTTCAGTACTTC. Translated: CAWSVFGGVQYF. The full variable domain, completed using reference TRBV30 and TRBJ2-4, is SQTIHQWPATLVQPVGSPLSLECTVEGTSNPNLYWYRQAAGRGLQLLFYSVGIGQISSEVPQNLSASRPQDRQFILSSKKLLLSDSGFYLCAWSVFGGVQYFGAGTRLSVL.

The chain uses TRBV11-2 and TRBJ2-2; perhaps TRBD2 as D (6 bases). The V and J ends lost 1 base and 4 bases respectively, with 10 bases between them. There are 15 residues in the CDR3. Germline V gene data show CDR1 as SGHAT and CDR2 as FQNNGV. CDR3 residues: CASSLVGGFTGELFF. The CDR3 region has the DNA TGTGCCAGCAGCTTAGTGGGGGGTTTCACCGGGGAGCTGTTTTTT.

The chain employs TRBV2 and TRBJ2-1; D remains ambiguous. This CDR3 has 14 amino acids. Trimming left V 4 bases short and J 3 bases short, with 10 bases between. Germline CDR1 reads SNHLY; CDR2 reads FYNNEI. The CDR3: CASSVQGNYNEQFF. For the CDR3, the DNA is TGTGCCAGCAGTGTACAAGGTAACTACAATGAGCAGTTCTTC. Combining the CDR3 with reference TRBV2 and TRBJ2-1 gives the whole variable domain EPEVTQTPSHQVTQMGQEVILRCVPISNHLYFYWYRQILGQKVEFLVSFYNNEISEKSEIFDDQFSVERPDGSNFTLKIRSTKLEDSAMYFCASSVQGNYNEQFFGPGTRLTVL.

The V call is TRBV11-2, the J call TRBJ2-7; perhaps TRBD1 as D (6 bases). CDR3 size: 16 residues. V was shortened by 0 bases and J by 2 bases, with 14 bases between the two germline ends. CDR1 is SGHAT and CDR2 is FQNNGV in the germline V gene. The CDR3 is CASSLDPRQDPYEQYF. The DNA of the CDR3 is TGTGCCAGCAGCTTAGATCCGAGACAGGACCCCTACGAGCAGTACTTC.

This chain joins TRBV5-4 and TRBJ2-2; tentative D call: TRBD2 (5 bases). The V end was cut by 4 bases, the J end by 3 bases, with 19 bases between. This CDR3 comprises 17 residues. The germline gives CDR1 SGHNT, CDR2 YYREEE (reference sequence). CDR3 amino acids: CASSPTAGDQHTGELFF. The CDR3 bases are TGTGCCAGCAGCCCGACCGCGGGCGACCAACACACCGGGGAGCTGTTTTTT.

The CDR3 nucleotides read TGTGCCATCAGTGAGCTGACTGCGGACAGGGTCAACTACGAGCAGTACTTC. The encoded protein is CAISELTADRVNYEQYF. The V and J genes are TRBV10-3 and TRBJ2-7, with TRBD1 matching over 8 bases. After removal of 2 bases from V and 3 bases from J, the junction contained 12 bases not matched to a gene. The CDR3 spans 17 residues. CDR1 and CDR2 (germline): ENHRY, SYGVKD.

V is TRBV3-1 (or the pseudogene TRBV3-2) and J is TRBJ1-1, with D possibly being TRBD1 (6 bases). CDR3 size: 13 residues. Germline V gene data show CDR1 as LGHDT and CDR2 as YNNKEL (reference sequence). V was shortened by 8 bases and J by 7 bases, with 17 bases between the two germline ends. The CDR3 DNA is TGTGCCAGCCAGAGGGCGGGGGGCCTTGAAGCTTTCTTT. Translating it yields CASQRAGGLEAFF.

Comment on this clone: The identical CDR3 is also encoded by other nucleotide sequences in the sample. V gene TRBV6-4 combines with J gene TRBJ2-2; D is possibly TRBD1 (6 bases). Per germline, CDR1 MRHNA and CDR2 SNTAGT. V shed 4 bases and J shed 4 bases, with 10 bases lying between them. This CDR3 spans 14 amino acids. CDR3 region: CASSAQGGTGELFF. CDR3 sequence (DNA): TGTGCCAGCAGTGCACAGGGTGGCACCGGGGAGCTGTTTTTT.

The gene calls are TRBV24-1 and TRBJ2-2; tentative D call: TRBD1 (6 bases). The germline V gene encodes CDR1 KGHDR and CDR2 SFDVKD. This CDR3 comprises 14 residues. The ends were cut back, 4 bases at V and 4 bases at J, with 9 bases in the middle. The CDR3 region has the DNA TGTGCCACCAGTGAACACAGGGCCACCGGGGAGCTGTTTTTT. Amino acid sequence: CATSEHRATGELFF.

This chain joins TRBV27 and TRBJ2-1; D remains ambiguous. CDR1 is MNHEY and CDR2 is SMNVEV in the germline V gene (reference sequence). The CDR3 has 13 amino acids. V lost 0 bases and J 9 bases, leaving 9 bases between the germline ends. This CDR3 reads CASSLSGRTEQFF. CDR3 DNA: TGTGCCAGCAGTTTATCTGGTCGGACTGAGCAGTTCTTC.

This clone has only one observation. The chain couples TRBV2 to TRBJ1-2; D is ambiguous. Trimming took off 5 bases at V and 1 base at J, with 8 bases between the two ends. Germline assignment: CDR1 SNHLY and CDR2 FYNNEI. The CDR3 runs to 13 residues. For the CDR3, the DNA is TGTGCCAGCAGTACAGAACTTAACTATGGCTACACCTTC. Translated: CASSTELNYGYTF.

The chain is built from TRBV5-5 and TRBJ2-5; 7 bases are a match to TRBD1. V gave up 4 bases and J gave up 3 bases; unmatched junction bases: 6. Germline CDR1 and CDR2: SGHKS and YYEKEE (reference sequence). This CDR3 is built from 14 residues. The CDR3 sequence: CASSDDRVKETQYF. DNA for the CDR3: TGTGCCAGCAGCGACGACAGGGTCAAAGAGACCCAGTACTTC.

This clone showed up many times. The chain carries TRBV2 and TRBJ1-2; a possible D gene is TRBD1 (5 bases). Germline loops: CDR1 SNHLY, CDR2 FYNNEI. With 6 bases removed from V and 8 bases from J, the gap between germline ends came to 22 bases. This CDR3 is 15 amino acids long. This CDR3 reads CASRRWGEGIGGYTF. The CDR3, as DNA: TGTGCCAGCAGGAGGTGGGGGGAGGGTATTGGCGGCTACACCTTC.

The J gene is TRBJ1-1, the V gene TRBV18; TRBD1 is a possible D gene (5 bases). The germline V gene encodes CDR1 KGHSH and CDR2 LQKENI. This CDR3 has 15 residues. V was shortened by 4 bases and J by 3 bases, with 15 bases between the two germline ends. CDR3 region: CASSLKLQGDTEAFF. CDR3 nucleotides: TGTGCCAGCTCACTAAAGCTTCAGGGTGACACTGAAGCTTTCTTT.

This clone was found once. The chain employs TRBV5-1 and TRBJ2-1; D perhaps matches TRBD2 (5 bases). The germline V gene has CDR1 SGHRS and CDR2 YFSETQ. Deletions cut 4 bases from V and 6 bases from J, with 17 bases between. This CDR3 contains 15 residues. CDR3 DNA: TGCGCCAGCAGCCCAACTAGTCGGAGGCGCAATGAGCAGTTCTTC. It is translated as CASSPTSRRRNEQFF. Supplemented by reference TRBV5-1 and TRBJ2-1, the full variable domain reads KAGVTQTPRYLIKTRGQQVTLSCSPISGHRSVSWYQQTPGQGLQFLFEYFSETQRNKGNFPGRFSGRQFSNSRSEMNVSTLELGDSALYLCASSPTSRRRNEQFFGPGTRLTVL.

The V gene is TRBV2, the J gene TRBJ1-5, with D tentatively TRBD1 (6 bases). Germline values: CDR1 SNHLY, CDR2 FYNNEI. The CDR3 spans 14 residues. V was trimmed by 6 bases and J by 2 bases, leaving 11 bases between them. CDR3 in amino acids: CASSLRQGNQPQHF. The CDR3, as DNA: TGTGCCAGCAGCCTCAGACAGGGCAATCAGCCCCAGCATTTT.

V and J are TRBV7-2 and TRBJ2-7, with D tentatively TRBD1 (6 bases). This CDR3 contains 15 residues. V was pared by 7 bases and J by 1 base, with 17 bases between. CDR1 is SGHTA, CDR2 FQGNSA, per germline. The CDR3 protein is CASTQDSSRSYEQYF. CDR3 coding DNA: TGTGCCAGCACCCAGGACAGTTCTCGATCCTACGAGCAGTACTTC.

This chain connects TRBV5-1 to TRBJ1-2, with D perhaps matching TRBD1 (5 bases). V lost 1 base and J lost 4, with 14 bases in between. CDR3 size: 15 residues. Germline values: CDR1 SGHRS, CDR2 YFSETQ. As DNA, the CDR3 is TGCGCCAGCAGCTTGTCCTGGGACGGGAGCTATGGCTACACCTTC. Translated: CASSLSWDGSYGYTF.

In DNA, the CDR3 is TGTGCCAGCAGCAGACAGGGGGCTGGCTACACCTTC. This encodes CASSRQGAGYTF. The V gene is TRBV6-2 or TRBV6-3, the J gene TRBJ1-2; 10 nucleotides line up with TRBD1. Per germline, CDR1 MNHEY and CDR2 SVGEGT. The ends lost 6 bases at V and 7 bases at J; junction bases unmatched: 2. The CDR3 is made up of 12 amino acids.

This clone showed up just a few times. The V gene is TRBV3-1 (or the pseudogene TRBV3-2), the J gene TRBJ2-7; 11 bases are shared with TRBD1. Germline loops: CDR1 LGHDT, CDR2 YNNKEL (reference sequence). Trimming at V came to 3 bases and at J to 6 bases, leaving 10 bases not matched to a gene. This CDR3 region has 16 residues. The CDR3 DNA is TGTGCCAGCAGCCAGCTCCAATACGGGACAGGGGGCGAGCAGTACTTC. Translated: CASSQLQYGTGGEQYF.

The rearrangement joins TRBV7-6 to TRBJ2-3; 10 nucleotides align to TRBD2. V gave up 4 bases and J gave up 4 bases; unmatched junction bases: 8. The CDR3 has 16 amino acids. CDR1 is SGHVS, CDR2 FNYEAQ, per germline. The CDR3 loop reads CASSSLSGRSPDTQYF. CDR3 sequence (DNA): TGTGCCAGCAGCTCCCTTAGCGGGAGGTCCCCAGATACGCAGTATTTT.

This sequence joins TRBV3-1 (or the pseudogene TRBV3-2) and TRBJ2-2; D unresolved. Germline V gene data show CDR1 as LGHDT and CDR2 as YNNKEL (reference sequence). V was clipped by 2 bases and J by 2 bases, with 12 bases between them. The CDR3 sequence is 16 residues long. CDR3 nucleotides: TGTGCCAGCAGCCAAATTCTACAGATAAACACCGGGGAGCTGTTTTTT. Translation: CASSQILQINTGELFF.

The rearrangement joins TRBV28 to TRBJ2-1; either TRBD1 or TRBD2 may fit D (6 bases each). Trimming left V 4 bases short and J 2 bases short, with 15 bases between. CDR1 and CDR2 (germline): MDHEN, SYDVKM. This CDR3 is 16 amino acids long. The CDR3: CASSYLGGGAYNEQFF. The CDR3 DNA reads TGTGCCAGCAGTTACCTTGGGGGCGGGGCCTACAATGAGCAGTTCTTC.

This clone appeared once. The CDR3 bases are TGTGCCATCAGTGAGGAAAGGACTTTGGGGAATCAGCCCCAGCATTTT. It is translated as CAISEERTLGNQPQHF. The chain is built from TRBV10-3 and TRBJ1-5; unclear D gene. The germline CDR1 and CDR2 sequences are ENHRY and SYGVKD. V lost 2 bases and J 4 bases, leaving 15 bases between the germline ends. The CDR3 contains 16 residues.

This clone was seen more than once but under ten times. The V gene is TRBV30, the J gene TRBJ2-3; D may be TRBD1 or TRBD2 (6 bases each). Per the germline V gene, CDR1 is GTSNPN and CDR2 is SVGIG (reference sequence). V lost 0 bases, J lost 5 bases, and 15 bases lay in between. This CDR3 is built from 15 residues. DNA for the CDR3: TGTGCCTGGAGTGTTAATGGGGGGCTAAGAGATACGCAGTATTTT. The encoded protein is CAWSVNGGLRDTQYF.